This TCR beta chain comes out of a study of CD8+CD57+ T cells in acquired aplastic anemia. Study background: Mean DNA quantity obtained from sorted CD4+ and CD8+ cells was 3 to 3.5 ug.

Study conclusions and caveats: The same twenty-nine CD8+ CDR3 sequences occurred in patients and in controls.

This CDR3 is built from 15 residues. In germline, CDR1 is SGDLS, CDR2 YYNGEE. Deletions cut 0 bases from V and 6 bases from J, with 10 bases between. The study profiled TCR beta VDJ and CDR3 using genomic DNA as template. Each CDR3 protein is one row after TCRdb ran MiXCR on the reads. The repertoire holds a few hundred thousand distinct CDR3 sequences, with roughly 82% as singletons. For sequencing, patients were chosen who had shown expansion of CD8+CD57+ cells by flow cytometry. This clonotype appeared a single time. Its antigen is unknown. The sequence came from a human donor with aplastic anemia. The chain couples TRBV9 to TRBJ1-6; a possible D gene is TRBD1 (5 bases). Sequenced sample: sorted CD4+, CD8+, or CD8+CD57+ T cells (not recorded which) from PBMCs. DNA of the CDR3: TGTGCCAGCAGCGTAGATGGGGGTGGTAATTCACCCCTCCACTTT. Its translation: CASSVDGGGNSPLHF.